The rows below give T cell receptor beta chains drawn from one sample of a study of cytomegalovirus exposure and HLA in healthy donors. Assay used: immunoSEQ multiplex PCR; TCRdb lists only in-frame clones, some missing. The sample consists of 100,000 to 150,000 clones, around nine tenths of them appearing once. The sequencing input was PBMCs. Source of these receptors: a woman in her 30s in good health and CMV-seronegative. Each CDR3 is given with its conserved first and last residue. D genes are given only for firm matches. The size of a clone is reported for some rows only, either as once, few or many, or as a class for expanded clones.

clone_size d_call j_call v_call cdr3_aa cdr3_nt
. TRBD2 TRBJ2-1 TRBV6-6 CASSYAGGAQNEQFF TGTGCCAGCAGTTACGCGGGGGGCGCACAAAATGAGCAGTTCTTC
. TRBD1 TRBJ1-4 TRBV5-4 CASSTQGAVEKLFF TGTGCCAGCAGCACACAGGGGGCTGTGGAAAAACTGTTTTTT
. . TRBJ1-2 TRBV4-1 CASSQGPSIRVYGYTF TGCGCCAGCAGCCAAGGCCCGTCCATACGGGTCTATGGCTACACCTTC
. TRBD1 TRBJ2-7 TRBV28 CASSSGTASYEQYF TGTGCCAGCAGTTCCGGGACAGCCTCCTACGAGCAGTACTTC
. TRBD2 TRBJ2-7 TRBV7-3 CASSMYSGEIYEQYF TGTGCCAGCAGCATGTATAGCGGGGAAATCTACGAGCAGTACTTC
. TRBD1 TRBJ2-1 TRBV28 CASRGQGAVNEQFF TGTGCCAGCAGGGGACAGGGGGCGGTCAATGAGCAGTTCTTC
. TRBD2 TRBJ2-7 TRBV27 CASTPGTSGSSEQYF TGTGCCAGTACCCCCGGGACTAGCGGGAGTTCCGAGCAGTACTTC
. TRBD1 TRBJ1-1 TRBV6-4 CASSDVNQGAGGKDTEAFF TGTGCCAGCAGTGACGTAAATCAGGGGGCTGGGGGTAAGGACACTGAAGCTTTCTTT
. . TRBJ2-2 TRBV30 CAWTGDGELFF TGTGCCTGGACCGGGGACGGGGAGCTGTTTTTT
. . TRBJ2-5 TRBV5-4 CASSLAVAAQETQYF TGTGCCAGCAGCTTGGCCGTGGCTGCACAAGAGACCCAGTACTTC
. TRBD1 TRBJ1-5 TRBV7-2 CASSATGPNQPQHF TGTGCCAGCAGCGCGACAGGGCCAAATCAGCCCCAGCATTTT
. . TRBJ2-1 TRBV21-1 CASSGWSSYNEQFF TGTGCCAGCAGCGGCTGGAGCTCCTACAATGAGCAGTTCTTC
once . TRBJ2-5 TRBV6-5 CASSYSGGPETQYF TGTGCCAGCAGTTACTCGGGGGGTCCGGAGACCCAGTACTTC
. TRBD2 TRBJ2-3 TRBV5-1 CASSDRRGGITDTQYF TGCGCCAGCAGCGACCGGCGGGGGGGTATAACAGATACGCAGTATTTT
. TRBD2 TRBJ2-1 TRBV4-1 CASSQDLRLAGYNEQFF TGCGCCAGCAGCCAAGATCTTAGACTAGCGGGGTACAATGAGCAGTTCTTC
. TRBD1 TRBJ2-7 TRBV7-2 CASSLGARGFDEQYF TGTGCCAGCAGCTTAGGCGCCAGGGGGTTTGACGAGCAGTACTTC
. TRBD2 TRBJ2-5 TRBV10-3 CATLPSGGQETQYF TGTGCCACCCTCCCTAGCGGGGGCCAAGAGACCCAGTACTTC
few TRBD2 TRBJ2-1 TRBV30 CAWRGYDGRGSYNEQFF TGTGCCTGGAGGGGCTACGACGGGCGGGGGTCCTACAATGAGCAGTTCTTC
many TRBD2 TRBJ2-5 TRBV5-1 CASSLAGGQETQYF TGCGCCAGCAGCTTAGCGGGGGGGCAAGAGACCCAGTACTTC
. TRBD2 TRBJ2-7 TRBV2 CASSYSGRTFGYEQYF TGTGCCAGCAGTTATAGCGGGAGGACGTTTGGGTACGAGCAGTACTTC
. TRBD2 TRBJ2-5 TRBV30 CAWSRGEGETQYF TGTGCCTGGAGTCGGGGGGAAGGGGAGACCCAGTACTTC
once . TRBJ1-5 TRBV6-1 CASSDMGTLANQPQHF TGTGCCAGCAGTGACATGGGGACACTGGCCAATCAGCCCCAGCATTTT